The sequence of this T cell receptor beta chain was determined in a study of blood T cell repertoires in COVID-19. Study background: Samples representing acute and convalescent COVID-19 were sourced from the United States, Italy and Spain. From T cells, B-cell-depleted T cells, or PBMCs came the material, which was cDNA or gDNA.

Original handling: From reference gene primer amplification, estimates of nucleated cell counts were derived. Some clones are missing from TCRdb's copy, which holds only in-frame ones; the method was immunoSEQ multiplex PCR. V and J calls and clone size come straight from that table; D and trimming were deduced from the DNA. Among roughly 250,000 clones listed, about 80% were seen once. This CDR3 has 15 residues. Germline-derived CDR1 and CDR2 are SGHRS and YFSETQ. Losses at the gene ends were 4 bases for V and 6 bases for J; bases not matched to a gene: 7. Sequenced sample: peripheral blood. The chain couples TRBV5-1 to TRBJ2-1, with 10 bases matching TRBD2. This clonotype was obtained from a human donor in a cohort sampled during active COVID-19. The CDR3 DNA is TGCGCCAGCAGCCCCCGTTTAGCGGGAGGCAATGAGCAGTTCTTC. Translating gives CASSPRLAGGNEQFF.